A single TCR beta chain is shown here with its context. The data stem from a study of cytomegalovirus exposure and HLA in healthy donors. The PCR made use of 60 Vbeta and 13 Jbeta primers. The assay was immunoSEQ multiplex PCR, and TCRdb's table has in-frame clones only and misses some. This sample lists some 200,000 clones; its ten largest clones have roughly 1.2%. The sample was PBMCs. The clonotype comes from a girl aged 2 to 10 in good health and CMV-seropositive.

CDR3 region: CASSIRTVADTQYF. As DNA, the CDR3 is TGTGCCAGTAGTATTAGGACAGTCGCGGATACGCAGTATTTT. This chain links TRBV19 with TRBJ2-3; D possibly corresponds to TRBD1 (6 bases). This CDR3 comprises 14 residues. V lost 3 bases and J lost 6, with 13 bases in between. CDR1 LNHDA and CDR2 SQIVND come from the germline V gene (reference sequence). The full variable domain, completed using reference TRBV19 and TRBJ2-3, is DGGITQSPKYLFRKEGQNVTLSCEQNLNHDAMYWYRQDPGQGLRLIYYSQIVNDFQKGDIAEGYSVSREKKESFPLTVTSAQKNPTAFYLCASSIRTVADTQYFGPGTRLTVL.